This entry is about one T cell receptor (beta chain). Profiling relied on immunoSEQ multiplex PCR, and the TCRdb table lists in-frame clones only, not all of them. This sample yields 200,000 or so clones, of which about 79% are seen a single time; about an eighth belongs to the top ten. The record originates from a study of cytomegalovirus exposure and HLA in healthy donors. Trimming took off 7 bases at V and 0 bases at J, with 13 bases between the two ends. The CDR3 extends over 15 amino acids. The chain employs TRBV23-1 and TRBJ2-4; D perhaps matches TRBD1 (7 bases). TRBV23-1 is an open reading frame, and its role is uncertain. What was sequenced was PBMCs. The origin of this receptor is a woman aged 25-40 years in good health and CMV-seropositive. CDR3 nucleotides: TGCGCCAGCAAAAACAGGGGACTAGCCAAAAACATTCAGTACTTC. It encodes CASKNRGLAKNIQYF.